These T cell receptor beta chains were read from a single sample in a study of blood T cell repertoires in COVID-19. Assay used: immunoSEQ multiplex PCR; TCRdb lists only in-frame clones, some missing. The repertoire includes about 16,000 clones, roughly 91% of them detected once, and around 24% sits in the top ten. Sequencing used peripheral blood. Source of these receptors: a man aged 55 to 70 with acute or convalescent COVID-19. The CDR3 runs from the conserved cysteine through the conserved F or W.

CDR3 length	V gene	J gene	CDR3 protein
14	TRBV28	TRBJ1-5	CASASGGGNQPQHF
12	TRBV12-3/TRBV12-4	TRBJ2-3	CASRGLADTQYF
15	TRBV9	TRBJ1-2	CASSALDRALEGYTF
15	TRBV5-8	TRBJ1-1	CASSLGTRGNTEAFF
14	TRBV27	TRBJ1-3	CASSSLYSGNTIYF
15	TRBV7-8	TRBJ1-5	CASSLRDRGYQPQHF
11	TRBV5-8	TRBJ2-1	CASTPYNEQFF
14	TRBV7-9	TRBJ1-6	CASTPPTVNSPLHF
15	TRBV9	TRBJ2-3	CASSVGGISTDTQYF
15	TRBV19	TRBJ1-1	CASSPRTHQGTEAFF
14	TRBV2	TRBJ2-5	CASSEGTSLETQYF
16	TRBV4-1	TRBJ2-4	CASSQAPGQGWNIQYF
14	TRBV7-8	TRBJ2-7	CASSLGVREYEQYF
16	TRBV27	TRBJ2-7	CASSSVVGRLTYEQYF
15	TRBV5-6	TRBJ2-5	CASSLPDRGRETQYF
16	TRBV7-3	TRBJ2-3	CASSPQSSGGRYTQYF
17	TRBV5-1	TRBJ2-1	CASSPRPAGFSYNEQFF
14	TRBV6-4	TRBJ1-1	CASSGKIPVWEAFF
13	TRBV5-4	TRBJ1-4	CASSSYDYEKLFF
14	TRBV7-9	TRBJ1-1	CASSPGGIGQNAFF
19	TRBV18	TRBJ2-3	CASSPILAGGRRGTDTQYF
15	TRBV28	TRBJ2-5	CASSPRTGESETQYF
12	TRBV10-1	TRBJ2-7	CASAQGTYEQYF
15	TRBV18	TRBJ2-7	CASSPQGVISYEQYF
14	TRBV5-8	TRBJ1-2	CASASRNPPRSTTF
13	TRBV7-3	TRBJ1-2	CASSPGQGGGYTF
16	TRBV5-1	TRBJ2-5	CASSLGVTGVRETQYF
15	TRBV9	TRBJ1-3	CASSSSGQGGNTIYF
17	TRBV18	TRBJ1-3	CASSPSGQRVSGNTIYF
14	TRBV27	TRBJ2-7	CASSSGFGSYEQYF
15	TRBV13	TRBJ1-6	CASSELGTGRSPLHF
14	TRBV15	TRBJ2-1	CATSRSQGFDEQFF
14	TRBV6-2/TRBV6-3	TRBJ2-7	CASSKLAGAGEQYF
15	TRBV6-4	TRBJ2-1	CASSLTSGSLNEQFF
20	TRBV12-5	TRBJ2-5	CASGLVLSELGGVRRETQYF
13	TRBV19	TRBJ1-1	CATRQGADLAAFF
16	TRBV4-1	TRBJ1-6	CASSPTAGQGHSPLHF
14	TRBV9	TRBJ2-1	CASSPPRPQGEQFF
14	TRBV5-4	TRBJ2-1	CASSWEGLSNEQFF
15	TRBV7-2	TRBJ1-5	CASSSRDSRNQPQHF
12	TRBV5-1	TRBJ2-1	CASSLAGNEQFF
16	TRBV7-7	TRBJ2-1	CASSSGLAGGYNEQFF
15	TRBV18	TRBJ1-3	CASSPQGNRANTIYF
15	TRBV4-1	TRBJ2-7	CASSQVGAGRVEQYF
12	TRBV29-1	TRBJ1-1	CSVGQMNTEAFF
16	TRBV4-2	TRBJ1-3	CASSDSQVISGNTIYF
12	TRBV19	TRBJ1-1	CASSNFRPEAFF
15	TRBV6-5	TRBJ2-2	CASREDRRYTGELFF
15	TRBV3-1/TRBV3-2	TRBJ2-1	CASSLLGGSSDEQFF
15	TRBV27	TRBJ1-2	CASSPPGQGAYGYTF
16	TRBV10-2	TRBJ2-3	CASSESTRAAADTQYF
17	TRBV5-1	TRBJ2-5	CASSSGRTSGGSETQYF
13	TRBV14	TRBJ1-1	CASSPWGTDEAFF
15	TRBV27	TRBJ2-2	CASSPGTSGTGELFF
15	TRBV11-1	TRBJ2-5	CASSLAAGRQETQYF